This T cell receptor beta chain was sequenced in a study of OX40 agonist ivuxolimab in advanced cancers. CDR3 length: 13 residues. V was cut by 3 bases and J by 3 bases, with 8 bases left in between. Germline V CDR1 and CDR2: MNHNS, SASEGT. Libraries were prepared by immunoSEQ multiplex PCR; TCRdb keeps only in-frame clonotypes and omits some of them. Of some 99,000 clones listed, less than 95% are singletons. The TCR sequence derives from an adult with an advanced solid tumor such as melanoma, head and neck, liver or kidney cancer. The chain uses TRBV6-1 and TRBJ1-1; unclear D gene. The sample in question was CD4+ or CD8+ T cells sorted from blood, obtained in a trial of the OX40 agonist ivuxolimab. The CDR3 sequence: CASSEVWDTEAFF. The CDR3 DNA follows: TGTGCCAGCAGTGAGGTCTGGGACACTGAAGCTTTCTTT.